This T cell receptor beta chain emerged from a study of T-cell memory formation after mild COVID-19. MiXCR, run by TCRdb on the 5' RACE reads, gives a single entry per CDR3 protein. The sample holds more than 300,000 distinct CDR3 sequences; over 11% are singletons and the top ten take roughly 23%. Per germline, CDR1 KGHSH and CDR2 LQKENI. CDR3 length: 15 amino acids. Trimming left V 4 bases short and J 8 bases short, with 17 bases between. In this sample, this clonotype turned up a few times. The receptor comes from a man aged 18 to 30 who had mild COVID-19 (a few samples of this study predate the infection). Cell type and time point are not known. J is TRBJ1-4 and V is TRBV18; D gene ambiguous. Sequencing was performed on PBMCs or a T cell subset sorted from them (not recorded which). The CDR3 DNA follows: TGTGCCAGCTCACTCCCAAGTCCAGGAGGAGAAAAACTGTTTTTT. It specifies CASSLPSPGGEKLFF.